A selection of T cell receptor beta chains follows, all from one sample in a study of blood T cells in healthy people across ages. TCRdb analysed the 5' RACE reads with MiXCR anew, one entry per CDR3 protein. The sample has about 680,000 distinct CDR3 sequences, approximately 50% seen once. What was sequenced was blood. All receptors come from a woman aged 55-70 years in good health. CDR3s leave out the opening cysteine and the closing phenylalanine or tryptophan.

CDR3: ASSRNRLYGYT
V: TRBV7-8
J: TRBJ1-2
length: 11

CDR3: VSSFRQSSGANVLT
V: TRBV6-2/TRBV6-3
J: TRBJ2-6
length: 14

CDR3: SAYKQGAGNSPLH
V: TRBV20-1
J: TRBJ1-6
length: 13

CDR3: ASSLAGDGEQF
V: TRBV27
J: TRBJ2-1
length: 11

CDR3: ASSLHGTDNSPLH
V: TRBV12-3/TRBV12-4
J: TRBJ1-6
length: 13

CDR3: TSSPGQIREQY
V: TRBV18
J: TRBJ2-5
length: 11

CDR3: ASSLKGAGGWSEQF
V: TRBV7-2
J: TRBJ2-1
length: 14

CDR3: AISVNSDLQF
V: TRBV10-3
J: TRBJ2-1
length: 10

CDR3: ASRGPYEQY
V: TRBV28
J: TRBJ2-7
length: 9

CDR3: ASSQAAASRGNEQF
V: TRBV3-1
J: TRBJ2-1
length: 14

CDR3: ASSSLAAETQY
V: TRBV5-6
J: TRBJ2-5
length: 11

CDR3: ASSLADSLYNEQF
V: TRBV7-2
J: TRBJ2-1
length: 13

CDR3: SAGTTAYEQY
V: TRBV20-1
J: TRBJ2-7
length: 10

CDR3: ASSLRVSTNRDTQY
V: TRBV11-2
J: TRBJ2-3
length: 14

CDR3: ASMQGGPEAF
V: TRBV12-3/TRBV12-4
J: TRBJ1-1
length: 10

CDR3: ASSQPTGSDNSPLH
V: TRBV4-2
J: TRBJ1-6
length: 14

CDR3: ASSRRQDNYGYT
V: TRBV7-2
J: TRBJ1-2
length: 12

CDR3: ASSFGGGNEQY
V: TRBV5-1
J: TRBJ2-7
length: 11

CDR3: ASSPLTGYSYEQY
V: TRBV11-2
J: TRBJ2-7
length: 13

CDR3: ASSARDASTDTQY
V: TRBV5-1
J: TRBJ2-3
length: 13

CDR3: SANPGQTQY
V: TRBV20-1
J: TRBJ2-5
length: 9

CDR3: ASSLTGPNQPQH
V: TRBV7-2
J: TRBJ1-5
length: 12

CDR3: SAYAGGYT
V: TRBV20-1
J: TRBJ1-2
length: 8